The text below deals with one T cell receptor beta chain. Per germline, CDR1 SGHVS and CDR2 FQNEAQ. Trimming removed 5 bases from V and 0 bases from J, with 11 bases in between. This CDR3 region has 15 residues. The data belong to a study of shared clonotypes between healthy human individuals. Profiling relied on immunoSEQ multiplex PCR, and the TCRdb table lists in-frame clones only, not all of them. This table has over 2 million clones, approximately 90% appearing once. Sequences were obtained from naive CD4+ T cells from PBMCs. Subset: CD45RA+ positively selected. This sequence joins TRBV7-8 and TRBJ1-3; no reliable D call. The sequence was obtained from a man aged 18 to 29 in good health. Some clones in this sample may be carry-over from other donors' samples. The CDR3 DNA sequence: TGTGCCAGCAGCGTAACGGACCGCTCTGGAAACACCATATATTTT. Translation: CASSVTDRSGNTIYF. The full variable domain, rest sourced from reference TRBV7-8 and TRBJ1-3, is GAGVSQSPRYKVAKRGQDVALRCDPISGHVSLFWYQQALGQGPEFLTYFQNEAQLDKSGLPSDRFFAERPEGSVSTLKIQRTQQEDSAVYLCASSVTDRSGNTIYFGEGSWLTVV.